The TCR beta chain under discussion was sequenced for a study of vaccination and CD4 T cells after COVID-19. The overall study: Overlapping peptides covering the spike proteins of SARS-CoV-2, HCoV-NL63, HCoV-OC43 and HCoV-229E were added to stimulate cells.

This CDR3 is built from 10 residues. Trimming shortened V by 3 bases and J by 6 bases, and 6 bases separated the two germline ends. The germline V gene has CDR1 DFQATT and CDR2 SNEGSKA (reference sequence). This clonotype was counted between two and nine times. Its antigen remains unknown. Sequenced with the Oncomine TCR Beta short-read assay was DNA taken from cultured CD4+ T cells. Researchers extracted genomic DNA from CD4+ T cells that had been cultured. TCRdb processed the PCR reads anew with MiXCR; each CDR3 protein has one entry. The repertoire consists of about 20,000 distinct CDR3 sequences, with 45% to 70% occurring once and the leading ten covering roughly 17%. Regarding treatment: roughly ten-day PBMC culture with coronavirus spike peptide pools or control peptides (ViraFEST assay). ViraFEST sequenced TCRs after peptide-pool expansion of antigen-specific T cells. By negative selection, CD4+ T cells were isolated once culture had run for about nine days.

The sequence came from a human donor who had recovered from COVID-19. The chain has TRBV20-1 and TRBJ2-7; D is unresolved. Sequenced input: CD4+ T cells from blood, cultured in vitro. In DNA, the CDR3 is TGCAGTGCTAGTTCGCCCGAGCAGTACTTC. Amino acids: CSASSPEQYF.